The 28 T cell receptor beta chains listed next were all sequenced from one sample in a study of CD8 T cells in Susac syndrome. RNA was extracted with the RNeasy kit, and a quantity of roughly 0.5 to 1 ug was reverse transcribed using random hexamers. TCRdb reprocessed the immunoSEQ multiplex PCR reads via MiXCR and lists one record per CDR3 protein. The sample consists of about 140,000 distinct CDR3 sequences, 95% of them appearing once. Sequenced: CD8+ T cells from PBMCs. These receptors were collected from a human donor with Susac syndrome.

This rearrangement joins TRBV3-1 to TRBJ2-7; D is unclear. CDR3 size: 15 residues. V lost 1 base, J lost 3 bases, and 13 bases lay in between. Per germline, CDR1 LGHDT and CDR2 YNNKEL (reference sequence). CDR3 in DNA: TGTGCCAGCAGCCAAGGTGGTCAACTGTTCTACGAGCAGTACTTC. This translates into CASSQGGQLFYEQYF.

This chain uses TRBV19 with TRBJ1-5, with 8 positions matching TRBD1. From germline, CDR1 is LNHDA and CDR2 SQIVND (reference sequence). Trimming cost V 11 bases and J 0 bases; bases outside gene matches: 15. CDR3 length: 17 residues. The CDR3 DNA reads TGTGCCTCCGCCGCATGGCAGGGGGCGGATAGCAATCAGCCCCAGCATTTT. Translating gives CASAAWQGADSNQPQHF.

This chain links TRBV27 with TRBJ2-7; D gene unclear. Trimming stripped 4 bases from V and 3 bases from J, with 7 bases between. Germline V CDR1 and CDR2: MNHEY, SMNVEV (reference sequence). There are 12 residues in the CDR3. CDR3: CASSSPYYEQYF. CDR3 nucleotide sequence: TGTGCCAGCAGTTCCCCTTACTACGAGCAGTACTTC.

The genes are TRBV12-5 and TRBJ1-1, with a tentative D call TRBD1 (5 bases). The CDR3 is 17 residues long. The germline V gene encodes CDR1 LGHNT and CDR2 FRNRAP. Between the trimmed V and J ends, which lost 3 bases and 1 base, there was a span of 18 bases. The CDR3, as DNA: TGTGCTAGTGGTTTTTCAGGGTTGAGTTCCTCGAACACTGAAGCTTTCTTT. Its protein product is CASGFSGLSSSNTEAFF.

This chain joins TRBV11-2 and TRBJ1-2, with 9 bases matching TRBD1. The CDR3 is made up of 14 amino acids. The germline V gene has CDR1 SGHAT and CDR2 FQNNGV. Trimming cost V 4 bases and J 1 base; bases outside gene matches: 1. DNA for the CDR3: TGTGCCAGCAGCTCGACAGGGGGTAACTATGGCTACACCTTC. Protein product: CASSSTGGNYGYTF.

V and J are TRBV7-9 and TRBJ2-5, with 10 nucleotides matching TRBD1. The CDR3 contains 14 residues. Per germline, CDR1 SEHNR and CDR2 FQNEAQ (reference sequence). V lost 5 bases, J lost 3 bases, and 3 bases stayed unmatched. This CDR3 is CASSPGQGEETQYF. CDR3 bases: TGTGCCAGCAGCCCCGGACAGGGGGAAGAGACCCAGTACTTC.

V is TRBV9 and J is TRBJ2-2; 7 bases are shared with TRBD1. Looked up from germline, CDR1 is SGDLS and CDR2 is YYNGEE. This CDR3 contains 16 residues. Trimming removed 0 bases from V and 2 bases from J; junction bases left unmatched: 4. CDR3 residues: CASSVVGTDNTGELFF. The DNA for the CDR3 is TGTGCCAGCAGCGTAGTAGGGACAGATAACACCGGGGAGCTGTTTTTT.

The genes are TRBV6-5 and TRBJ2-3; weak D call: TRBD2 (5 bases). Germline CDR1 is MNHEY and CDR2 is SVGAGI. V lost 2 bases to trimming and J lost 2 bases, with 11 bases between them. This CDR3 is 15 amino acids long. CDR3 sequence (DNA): TGTGCCAGCAGTTACGAGGGCGCCATCACAGATACGCAGTATTTT. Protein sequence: CASSYEGAITDTQYF.

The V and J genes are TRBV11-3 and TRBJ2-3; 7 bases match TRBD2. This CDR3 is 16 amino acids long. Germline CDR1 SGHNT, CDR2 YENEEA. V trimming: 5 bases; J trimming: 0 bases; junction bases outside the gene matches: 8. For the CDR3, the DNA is TGTGCCAGCAGCGATCTTCTAGCGGTGAGCACAGATACGCAGTATTTT. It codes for CASSDLLAVSTDTQYF.

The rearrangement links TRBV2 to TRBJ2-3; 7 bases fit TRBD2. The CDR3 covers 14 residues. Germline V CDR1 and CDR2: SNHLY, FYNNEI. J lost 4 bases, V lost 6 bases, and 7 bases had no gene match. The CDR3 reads CASRAGGTADTQYF. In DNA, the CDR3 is TGTGCCAGCAGGGCCGGGGGGACGGCAGATACGCAGTATTTT.

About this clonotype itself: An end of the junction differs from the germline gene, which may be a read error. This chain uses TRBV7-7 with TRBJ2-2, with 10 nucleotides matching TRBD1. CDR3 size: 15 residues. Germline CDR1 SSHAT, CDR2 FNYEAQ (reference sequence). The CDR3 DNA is TGTGCTAGCAGCCCCCGGGACAGGGGCTTCGGGGAGCTGTTTTTT. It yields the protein CASSPRDRGFGELFF.

CDR3 sequence (DNA): TGTGCTAGTGGTCCACCGCAAGAGCAGTACTTC. It codes for CASGPPQEQYF. The rearrangement joins TRBV12-5 to TRBJ2-7; D gene uncertain. This CDR3 contains 11 residues. Between the trimmed V and J ends, which lost 5 bases and 7 bases, there was a span of 9 bases. The germline V gene has CDR1 LGHNT and CDR2 FRNRAP.

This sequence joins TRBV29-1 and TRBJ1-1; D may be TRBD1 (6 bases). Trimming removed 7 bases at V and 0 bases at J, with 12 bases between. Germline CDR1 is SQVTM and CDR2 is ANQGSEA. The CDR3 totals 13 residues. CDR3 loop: CSAGELLNTEAFF. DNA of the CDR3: TGCAGCGCAGGGGAACTCTTGAACACTGAAGCTTTCTTT.

The CDR3 nucleotides read TGTGCCAGCAGCCAAAGACTCGGGGCCCATGAGCAGTTCTTC. Its protein product is CASSQRLGAHEQFF. The V and J genes are TRBV3-1 and TRBJ2-1; D is possibly TRBD1 or TRBD2 (5 bases each). The germline V gene has CDR1 LGHDT and CDR2 YNNKEL (reference sequence). The CDR3 consists of 14 residues. Deletions cut 2 bases from V and 8 bases from J, with 13 bases between.

The CDR3 region is CASTHRGTVTYEQYF. CDR3 bases: TGCGCCAGCACCCACCGGGGGACAGTCACCTACGAGCAGTACTTC. This chain connects TRBV5-1 to TRBJ2-7; possible D gene TRBD1, 7 bases. In germline, CDR1 is SGHRS, CDR2 YFSETQ. The CDR3 consists of 15 residues. The germline V and J ends were trimmed by 6 bases and 2 bases, with 18 bases remaining between them.

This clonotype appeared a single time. The CDR3 reads CASSPTANVLTF. As DNA, the CDR3 is TGCGCCAGCAGCCCAACAGCCAACGTCCTGACTTTC. The chain is built from TRBV4-1 and TRBJ2-6; no definite D call. The ends were cut back, 4 bases at V and 7 bases at J, with 5 bases in the middle. CDR3 length equals 12 residues. CDR1 is MGHRA and CDR2 is YSYEKL in the germline V gene.

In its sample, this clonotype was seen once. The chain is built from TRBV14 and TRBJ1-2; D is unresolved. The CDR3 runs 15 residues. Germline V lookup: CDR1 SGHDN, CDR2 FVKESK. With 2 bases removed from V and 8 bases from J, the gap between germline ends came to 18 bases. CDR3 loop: CASSQNAGLVGGYTF. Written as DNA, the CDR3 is TGTGCCAGCAGCCAAAATGCAGGCCTAGTCGGCGGCTACACCTTC. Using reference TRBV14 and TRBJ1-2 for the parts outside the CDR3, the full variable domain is EAGVTQFPSHSVIEKGQTVTLRCDPISGHDNLYWYRRVMGKEIKFLLHFVKESKQDESGMPNNRFLAERTGGTYSTLKVQPAELEDSGVYFCASSQNAGLVGGYTFGSGTRLTVV.

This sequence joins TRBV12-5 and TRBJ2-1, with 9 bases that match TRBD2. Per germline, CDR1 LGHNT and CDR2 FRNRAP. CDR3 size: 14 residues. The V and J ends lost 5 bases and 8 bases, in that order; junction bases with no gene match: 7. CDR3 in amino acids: CASGPKGLADEQFF. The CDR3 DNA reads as TGTGCTAGTGGTCCCAAGGGACTAGCCGATGAGCAGTTCTTC.

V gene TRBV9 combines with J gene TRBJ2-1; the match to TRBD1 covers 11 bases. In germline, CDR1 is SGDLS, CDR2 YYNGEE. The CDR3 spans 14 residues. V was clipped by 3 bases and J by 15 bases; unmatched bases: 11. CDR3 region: CASSGTGGALLRFF. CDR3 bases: TGTGCCAGCAGCGGGACAGGGGGCGCTTTATTGAGGTTCTTC.

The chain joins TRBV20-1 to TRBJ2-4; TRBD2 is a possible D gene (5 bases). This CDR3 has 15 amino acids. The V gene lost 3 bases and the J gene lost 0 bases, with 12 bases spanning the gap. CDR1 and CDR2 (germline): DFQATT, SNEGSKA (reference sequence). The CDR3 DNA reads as TGCAGTGCTAGGTCGCGAGGGTTAGCCAAAAACATTCAGTACTTC. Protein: CSARSRGLAKNIQYF.

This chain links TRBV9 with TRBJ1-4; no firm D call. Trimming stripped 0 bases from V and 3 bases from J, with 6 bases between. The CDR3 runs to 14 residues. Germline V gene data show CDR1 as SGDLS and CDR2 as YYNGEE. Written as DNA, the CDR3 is TGTGCCAGCAGCGTAGGTGGTTCTAATGAAAAACTGTTTTTT. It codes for CASSVGGSNEKLFF.

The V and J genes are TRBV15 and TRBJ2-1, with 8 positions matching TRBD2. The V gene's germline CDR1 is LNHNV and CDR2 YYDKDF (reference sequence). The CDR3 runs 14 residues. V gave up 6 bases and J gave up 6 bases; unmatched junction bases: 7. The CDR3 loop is CATSSRLAFNEQFF. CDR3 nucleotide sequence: TGTGCCACCAGTTCTAGACTAGCGTTCAATGAGCAGTTCTTC.

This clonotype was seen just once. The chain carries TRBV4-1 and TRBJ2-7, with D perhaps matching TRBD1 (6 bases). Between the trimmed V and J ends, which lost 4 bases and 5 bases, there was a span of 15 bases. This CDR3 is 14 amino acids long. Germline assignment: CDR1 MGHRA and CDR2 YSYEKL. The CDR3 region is CASSPQGLGDEQYF. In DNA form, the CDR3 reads TGCGCCAGCAGCCCCCAGGGGCTGGGCGACGAGCAGTACTTC.

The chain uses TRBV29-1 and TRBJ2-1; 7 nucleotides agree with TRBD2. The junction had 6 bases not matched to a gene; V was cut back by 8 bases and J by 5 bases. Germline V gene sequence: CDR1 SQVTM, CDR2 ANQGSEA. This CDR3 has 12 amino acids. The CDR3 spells CSSFGGNNEQFF. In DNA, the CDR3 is TGCAGCTCCTTCGGGGGGAACAATGAGCAGTTCTTC.

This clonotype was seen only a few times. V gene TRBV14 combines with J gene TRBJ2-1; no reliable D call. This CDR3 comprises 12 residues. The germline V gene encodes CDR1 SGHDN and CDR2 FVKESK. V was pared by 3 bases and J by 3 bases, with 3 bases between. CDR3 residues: CASSQVYNEQFF. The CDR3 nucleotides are TGTGCCAGCAGCCAGGTCTACAATGAGCAGTTCTTC.

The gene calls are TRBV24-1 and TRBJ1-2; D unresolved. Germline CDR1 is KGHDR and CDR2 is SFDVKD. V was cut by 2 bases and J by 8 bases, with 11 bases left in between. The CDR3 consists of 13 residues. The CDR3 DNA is TGTGCCACCAGTGATTCTTATTGGGCCGGCTACACCTTC. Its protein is CATSDSYWAGYTF.

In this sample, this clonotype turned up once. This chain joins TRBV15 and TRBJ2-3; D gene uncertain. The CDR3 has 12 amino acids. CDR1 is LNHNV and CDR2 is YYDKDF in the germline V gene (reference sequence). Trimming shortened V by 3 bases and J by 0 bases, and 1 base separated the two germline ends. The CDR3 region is CATSRSTDTQYF. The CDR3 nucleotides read TGTGCCACCAGCAGGAGCACAGATACGCAGTATTTT.

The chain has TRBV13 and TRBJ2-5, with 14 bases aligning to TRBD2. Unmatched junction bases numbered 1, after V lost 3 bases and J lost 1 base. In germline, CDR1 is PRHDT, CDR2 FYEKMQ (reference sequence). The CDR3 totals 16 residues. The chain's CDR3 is CASSFGLAGGQETQYF. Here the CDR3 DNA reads TGTGCCAGCAGCTTTGGACTAGCGGGAGGCCAAGAGACCCAGTACTTC.